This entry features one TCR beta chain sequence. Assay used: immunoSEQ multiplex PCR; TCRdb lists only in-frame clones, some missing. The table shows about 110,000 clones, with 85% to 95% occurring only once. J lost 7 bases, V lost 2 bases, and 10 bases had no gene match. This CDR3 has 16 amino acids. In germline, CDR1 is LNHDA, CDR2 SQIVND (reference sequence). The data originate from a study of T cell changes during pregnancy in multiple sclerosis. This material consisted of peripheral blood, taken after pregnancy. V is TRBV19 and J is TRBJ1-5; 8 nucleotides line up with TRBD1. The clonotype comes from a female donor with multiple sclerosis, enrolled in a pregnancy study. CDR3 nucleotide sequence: TGTGCCAGTAGTATATCTCCAGGGGGCTTGGGGCAGCCCCAGCATTTT. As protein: CASSISPGGLGQPQHF.